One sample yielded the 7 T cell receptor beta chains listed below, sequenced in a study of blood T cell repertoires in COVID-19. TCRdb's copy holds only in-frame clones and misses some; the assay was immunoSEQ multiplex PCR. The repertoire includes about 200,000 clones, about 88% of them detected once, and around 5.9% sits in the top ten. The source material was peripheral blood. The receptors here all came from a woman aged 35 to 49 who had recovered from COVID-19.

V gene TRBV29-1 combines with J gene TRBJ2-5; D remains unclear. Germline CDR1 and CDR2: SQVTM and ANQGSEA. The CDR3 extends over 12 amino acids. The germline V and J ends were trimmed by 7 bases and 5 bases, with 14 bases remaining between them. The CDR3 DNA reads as TGCAGCGGTGAGATGGCAGCGGAGACCCAGTACTTC. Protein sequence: CSGEMAAETQYF.

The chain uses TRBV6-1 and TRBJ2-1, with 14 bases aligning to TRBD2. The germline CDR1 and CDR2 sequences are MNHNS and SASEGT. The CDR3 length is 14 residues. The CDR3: CAHGGTSGSNEQFF. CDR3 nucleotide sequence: TGTGCGCACGGCGGGACTAGCGGGAGTAATGAGCAGTTCTTC.

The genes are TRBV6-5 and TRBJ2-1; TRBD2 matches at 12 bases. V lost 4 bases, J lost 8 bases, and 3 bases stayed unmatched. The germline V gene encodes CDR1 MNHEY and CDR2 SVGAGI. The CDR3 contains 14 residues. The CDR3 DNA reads TGTGCCAGCAGTTCGACTAGCGGGAGAGATGAGCAGTTCTTC. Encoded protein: CASSSTSGRDEQFF.

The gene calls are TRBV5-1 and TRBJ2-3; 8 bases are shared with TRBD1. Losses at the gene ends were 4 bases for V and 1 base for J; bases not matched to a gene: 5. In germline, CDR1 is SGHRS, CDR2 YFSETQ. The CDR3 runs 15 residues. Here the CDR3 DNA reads TGCGCCAGCAGCGTACAGGGGGATGGCACAGATACGCAGTATTTT. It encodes CASSVQGDGTDTQYF.

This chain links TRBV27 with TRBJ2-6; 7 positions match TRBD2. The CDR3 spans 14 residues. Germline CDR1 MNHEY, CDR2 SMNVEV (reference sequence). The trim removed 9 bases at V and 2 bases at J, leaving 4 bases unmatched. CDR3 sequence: CASGRDPGANVLTF. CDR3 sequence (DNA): TGTGCCAGTGGGAGGGACCCTGGGGCCAACGTCCTGACTTTC.

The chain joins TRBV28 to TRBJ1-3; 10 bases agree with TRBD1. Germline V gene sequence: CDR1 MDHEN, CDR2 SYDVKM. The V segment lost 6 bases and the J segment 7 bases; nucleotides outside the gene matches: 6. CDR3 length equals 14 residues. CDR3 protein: CASRSGTGVNTIYF. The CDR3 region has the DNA TGTGCCAGCAGATCCGGGACAGGGGTGAACACCATATATTTT.

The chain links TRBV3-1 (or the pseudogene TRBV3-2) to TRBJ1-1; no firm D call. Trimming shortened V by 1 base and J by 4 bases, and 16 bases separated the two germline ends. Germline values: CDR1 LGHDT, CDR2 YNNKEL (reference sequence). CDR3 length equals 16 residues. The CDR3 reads CASSQVSGPAGTEAFF. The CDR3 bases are TGTGCCAGCAGCCAAGTATCCGGACCCGCGGGCACTGAAGCTTTCTTT.